A selection of T cell receptor beta chains follows, all from one sample in a study of cytomegalovirus exposure and HLA in healthy donors. Some clones are missing from TCRdb's copy, which holds only in-frame ones; the method was immunoSEQ multiplex PCR. The sample records approximately 130,000 clones, around three quarters being singletons. Specimen: PBMCs. The receptors were gathered from a woman aged 45-60 years in good health and CMV-seronegative. The CDR3 runs from the conserved cysteine through the conserved F or W. Fields, in order: CDR3 length, V gene, clone size, CDR3 protein. Only part of the rows carry a size: once, few, many, or a class if the clone is expanded.

CDR3 length: 14
V gene: TRBV11-3
clone size: -
CDR3 protein: CASSLGLGRETQYF

CDR3 length: 12
V gene: TRBV28
clone size: -
CDR3 protein: CASSLAQETQYF

CDR3 length: 14
V gene: TRBV6-1
clone size: -
CDR3 protein: CASRTPGEVHTQYF

CDR3 length: 17
V gene: TRBV10-3
clone size: once
CDR3 protein: CAISESMEGLAKNIQYF

CDR3 length: 16
V gene: TRBV5-6
clone size: -
CDR3 protein: CASSGGTGMANTEAFF

CDR3 length: 14
V gene: TRBV27
clone size: -
CDR3 protein: CASNDRVPFAEAFF

CDR3 length: 13
V gene: TRBV10-3
clone size: few
CDR3 protein: CAIGGTENTEAFF

CDR3 length: 18
V gene: TRBV4-1
clone size: -
CDR3 protein: CASSQGVASGPSKNIQYF

CDR3 length: 14
V gene: TRBV6-6
clone size: few
CDR3 protein: CASSIQGLGEKLFF

CDR3 length: 17
V gene: TRBV5-4
clone size: few
CDR3 protein: CASSPTVTGYANTEAFF

CDR3 length: 18
V gene: TRBV25-1
clone size: -
CDR3 protein: CASSEYLIVGGGEDTQYF

CDR3 length: 13
V gene: TRBV2
clone size: few
CDR3 protein: CASALAGYNEQFF

CDR3 length: 14
V gene: TRBV5-5
clone size: -
CDR3 protein: CASSLEDRGYGYTF

CDR3 length: 15
V gene: TRBV5-1
clone size: -
CDR3 protein: CASSPLAVSYNEQFF

CDR3 length: 14
V gene: TRBV27
clone size: -
CDR3 protein: CASSLLGAGNTIYF

CDR3 length: 13
V gene: TRBV18
clone size: once
CDR3 protein: CASSEDRNTEAFF

CDR3 length: 12
V gene: TRBV28
clone size: -
CDR3 protein: CASSLRRSEQYF

CDR3 length: 15
V gene: TRBV4-1
clone size: -
CDR3 protein: CASSQDRGLGETQYF

CDR3 length: 14
V gene: TRBV11-3
clone size: -
CDR3 protein: CASSLKDRGNEQFF

CDR3 length: 18
V gene: TRBV7-9
clone size: -
CDR3 protein: CASSRPTGALRGNTEAFF

CDR3 length: 14
V gene: TRBV6-5
clone size: -
CDR3 protein: CASSRRRERETQYF

CDR3 length: 13
V gene: TRBV19
clone size: -
CDR3 protein: CASRLAGGNEQFF

CDR3 length: 16
V gene: TRBV4-1
clone size: few
CDR3 protein: CASSQRIGTGNYEQYF

CDR3 length: 14
V gene: TRBV27
clone size: -
CDR3 protein: CASSLRTGGTEAFF

CDR3 length: 12
V gene: TRBV14
clone size: -
CDR3 protein: CASSQSGDIQYF

CDR3 length: 14
V gene: TRBV18
clone size: -
CDR3 protein: CASSPGQENTEAFF

CDR3 length: 16
V gene: TRBV25-1
clone size: -
CDR3 protein: CASSPWSGFMNTEAFF

CDR3 length: 19
V gene: TRBV9
clone size: few
CDR3 protein: CASSVDRTSGRWGTDTQYF

CDR3 length: 16
V gene: TRBV7-2
clone size: -
CDR3 protein: CASSLEFGSSYNEQFF

CDR3 length: 14
V gene: TRBV19
clone size: -
CDR3 protein: CASTPGQGSYEQYF

CDR3 length: 16
V gene: TRBV4-3
clone size: few
CDR3 protein: CASSQDGLAGPGELFF

CDR3 length: 18
V gene: TRBV4-1
clone size: -
CDR3 protein: CASSPPWARGQYQETQYF

CDR3 length: 14
V gene: TRBV6-4
clone size: -
CDR3 protein: CASRAGTGASPLHF

CDR3 length: 13
V gene: TRBV5-1
clone size: -
CDR3 protein: CASSFTGDQPQHF

CDR3 length: 13
V gene: TRBV19
clone size: few
CDR3 protein: CASRSQGDSIPFF

CDR3 length: 15
V gene: TRBV10-1
clone size: few
CDR3 protein: CASIRDSSQDTEAFF

CDR3 length: 12
V gene: TRBV29-1
clone size: once
CDR3 protein: CSLLGRGDTQYF

CDR3 length: 17
V gene: TRBV28
clone size: -
CDR3 protein: CASSTTGGGGPIGPQYF

CDR3 length: 15
V gene: TRBV1
clone size: -
CDR3 protein: CTSSPGGGSTGELFF

CDR3 length: 15
V gene: TRBV9
clone size: few
CDR3 protein: CASSPGTLGKNIQYF

CDR3 length: 14
V gene: TRBV9
clone size: -
CDR3 protein: CASSVSAGGYEQYF

CDR3 length: 14
V gene: TRBV5-4
clone size: once
CDR3 protein: CASSLLNRAYEQYF

CDR3 length: 11
V gene: TRBV6-6
clone size: -
CDR3 protein: CASTLTGELFF

CDR3 length: 16
V gene: TRBV5-1
clone size: -
CDR3 protein: CASSMIGASPTDTQYF

CDR3 length: 14
V gene: TRBV18
clone size: -
CDR3 protein: CASSPGQGWTEAFF

CDR3 length: 13
V gene: TRBV29-1
clone size: -
CDR3 protein: CSASGLAGTEQYF

CDR3 length: 14
V gene: TRBV5-6
clone size: -
CDR3 protein: CASSWRTVSYGYTF

CDR3 length: 14
V gene: TRBV19
clone size: once
CDR3 protein: CASSYRDRNQPQHF

CDR3 length: 12
V gene: TRBV25-1
clone size: -
CDR3 protein: CASNTHNQPQHF

CDR3 length: 14
V gene: TRBV5-4
clone size: -
CDR3 protein: CASSPGLAKETQYF

CDR3 length: 15
V gene: TRBV29-1
clone size: -
CDR3 protein: CSVVTSGASTDTQYF

CDR3 length: 15
V gene: TRBV12-5
clone size: few
CDR3 protein: CASAPSAGGYNEQFF

CDR3 length: 14
V gene: TRBV30
clone size: -
CDR3 protein: CAWSGDRGNTEAFF

CDR3 length: 14
V gene: TRBV7-9
clone size: -
CDR3 protein: CASSNGLIPYEQYF

CDR3 length: 15
V gene: TRBV9
clone size: -
CDR3 protein: CASSAKGGVDQPQHF

CDR3 length: 14
V gene: TRBV2
clone size: -
CDR3 protein: CASKTSGGDNEQFF

CDR3 length: 14
V gene: TRBV7-6
clone size: -
CDR3 protein: CASSPRRGDYGYTF

CDR3 length: 14
V gene: TRBV11-2
clone size: -
CDR3 protein: CASSLAGSYNEQFF

CDR3 length: 13
V gene: TRBV29-1
clone size: -
CDR3 protein: CSVTSGGTDTQYF